This record covers a single T cell receptor beta chain. The antigen remains unidentified. A v3.0 immunoSEQ assay was performed at survey level. Libraries were prepared by immunoSEQ multiplex PCR; TCRdb keeps only in-frame clonotypes and omits some of them. Of 33,000 or so clones listed, 97% are singletons. This record belongs to a study of long-term antiretroviral therapy in people with HIV. CDR3 length equals 15 residues. Germline CDR1 reads LNHDA; CDR2 reads SQIVND (reference sequence). Deletions cut 3 bases from V and 4 bases from J, with 16 bases between. Study-level results: HIV repertoire CDR3 lengths ranged less widely than those of controls.

The source is a man in his thirties or forties with HIV. Specimen: unsorted PBMCs, collected 7.6 years after starting antiretroviral therapy. The chain combines TRBV19 with TRBJ2-7, with a tentative D call TRBD2 (6 bases). CDR3 amino acids: CASSISRGGRYEQYF. CDR3 nucleotide sequence: TGTGCCAGTAGTATCTCTAGGGGAGGACGGTACGAGCAGTACTTC.